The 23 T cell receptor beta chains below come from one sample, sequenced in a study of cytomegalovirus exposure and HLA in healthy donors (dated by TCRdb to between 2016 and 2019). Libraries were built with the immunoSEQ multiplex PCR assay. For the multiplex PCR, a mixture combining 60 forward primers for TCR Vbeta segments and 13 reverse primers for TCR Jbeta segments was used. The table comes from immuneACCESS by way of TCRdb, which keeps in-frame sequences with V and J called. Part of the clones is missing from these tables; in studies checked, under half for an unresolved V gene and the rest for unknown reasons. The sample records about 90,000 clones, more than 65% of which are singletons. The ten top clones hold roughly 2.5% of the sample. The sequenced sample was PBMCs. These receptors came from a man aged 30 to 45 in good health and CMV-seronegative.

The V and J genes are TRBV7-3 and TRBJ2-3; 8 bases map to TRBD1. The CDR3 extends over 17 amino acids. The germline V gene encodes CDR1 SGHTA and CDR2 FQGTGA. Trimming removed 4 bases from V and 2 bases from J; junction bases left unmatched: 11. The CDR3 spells CASSSDPGQAFTDTQYF. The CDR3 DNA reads TGTGCCAGCAGCTCCGATCCGGGACAGGCCTTCACAGATACGCAGTATTTT.

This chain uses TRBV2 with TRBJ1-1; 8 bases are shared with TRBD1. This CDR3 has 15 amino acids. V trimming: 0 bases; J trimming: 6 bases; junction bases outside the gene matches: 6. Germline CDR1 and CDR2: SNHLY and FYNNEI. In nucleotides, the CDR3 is TGTGCCAGCAGTGAAGCGGAGGCAGGGGGCGCTGAAGCTTTCTTT. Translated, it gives CASSEAEAGGAEAFF.

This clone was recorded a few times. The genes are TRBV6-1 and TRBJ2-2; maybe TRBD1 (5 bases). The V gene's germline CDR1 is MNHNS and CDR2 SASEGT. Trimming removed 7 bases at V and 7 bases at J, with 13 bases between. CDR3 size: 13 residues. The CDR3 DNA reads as TGTGCCAGCATACAAGGGGCCGACGGGGAGCTGTTTTTT. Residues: CASIQGADGELFF.

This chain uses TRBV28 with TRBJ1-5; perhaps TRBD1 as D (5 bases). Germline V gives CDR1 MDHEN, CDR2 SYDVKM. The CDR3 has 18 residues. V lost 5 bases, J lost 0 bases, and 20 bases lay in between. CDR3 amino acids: CASSLLGLSRDSNQPQHF. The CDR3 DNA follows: TGTGCCAGCAGTCTCCTGGGACTTTCAAGGGATAGCAATCAGCCCCAGCATTTT.

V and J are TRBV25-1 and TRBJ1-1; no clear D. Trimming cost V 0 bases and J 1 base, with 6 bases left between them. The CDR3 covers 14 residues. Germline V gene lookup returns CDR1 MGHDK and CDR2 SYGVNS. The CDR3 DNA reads TGTGCCAGCAGTGAATATTACGGGAACACTGAAGCTTTCTTT. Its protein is CASSEYYGNTEAFF.

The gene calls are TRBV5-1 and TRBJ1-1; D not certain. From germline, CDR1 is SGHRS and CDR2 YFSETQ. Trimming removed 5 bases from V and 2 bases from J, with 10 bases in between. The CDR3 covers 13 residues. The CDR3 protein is CASRIEVNTEAFF. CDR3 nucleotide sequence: TGCGCCAGCAGAATAGAAGTAAACACTGAAGCTTTCTTT.

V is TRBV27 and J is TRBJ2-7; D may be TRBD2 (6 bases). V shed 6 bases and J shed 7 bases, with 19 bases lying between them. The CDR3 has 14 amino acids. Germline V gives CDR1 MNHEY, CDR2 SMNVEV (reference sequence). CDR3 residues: CASRALSGVSEQYF. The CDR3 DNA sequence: TGTGCCAGCAGGGCCCTCTCGGGGGTCTCAGAGCAGTACTTC.

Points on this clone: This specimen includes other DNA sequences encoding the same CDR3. The CDR3 DNA reads as TGCGCCAGCAGCGGAGAGGAGACCCAGTACTTC. It specifies CASSGEETQYF. J is TRBJ2-5 and V is TRBV5-1; D is unresolved. Trimming took off 4 bases at V and 5 bases at J, with 6 bases between the two ends. The CDR3 extends over 11 amino acids. CDR1 is SGHRS, CDR2 YFSETQ, per germline.

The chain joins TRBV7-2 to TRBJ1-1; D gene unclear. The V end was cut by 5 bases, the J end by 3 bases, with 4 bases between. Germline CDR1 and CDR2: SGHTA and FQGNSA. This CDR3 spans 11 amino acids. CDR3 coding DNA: TGTGCCAGCAGCCCGTACACTGAAGCTTTCTTT. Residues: CASSPYTEAFF.

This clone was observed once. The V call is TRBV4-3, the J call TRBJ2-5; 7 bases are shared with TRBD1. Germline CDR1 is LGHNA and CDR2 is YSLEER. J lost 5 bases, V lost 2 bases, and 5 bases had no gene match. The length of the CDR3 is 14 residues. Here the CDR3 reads CASSQSTGPETQYF. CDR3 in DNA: TGCGCCAGCAGCCAATCGACAGGGCCGGAGACCCAGTACTTC.

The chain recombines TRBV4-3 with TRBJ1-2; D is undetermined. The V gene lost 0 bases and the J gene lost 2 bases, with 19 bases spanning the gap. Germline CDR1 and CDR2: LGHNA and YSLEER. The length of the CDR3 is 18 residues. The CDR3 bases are TGCGCCAGCAGCCAAGATCATCCCGGGAGCCCCTCAAACTATGGCTACACCTTC. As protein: CASSQDHPGSPSNYGYTF.

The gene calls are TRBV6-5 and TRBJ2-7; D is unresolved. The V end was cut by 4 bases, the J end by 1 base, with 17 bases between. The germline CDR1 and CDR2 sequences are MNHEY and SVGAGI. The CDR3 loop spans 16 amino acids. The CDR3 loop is CASSSTGGAPSYEQYF. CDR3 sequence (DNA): TGTGCCAGCAGTTCCACCGGCGGTGCACCTTCCTACGAGCAGTACTTC.

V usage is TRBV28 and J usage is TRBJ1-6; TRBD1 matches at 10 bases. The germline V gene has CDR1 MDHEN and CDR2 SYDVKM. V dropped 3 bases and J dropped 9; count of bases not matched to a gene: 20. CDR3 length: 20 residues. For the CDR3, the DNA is TGTGCCAGCAGTTTCCGCTCCGGGACAGGGGCCCCTTTACACGGTTCACCCCTCCACTTT. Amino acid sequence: CASSFRSGTGAPLHGSPLHF.

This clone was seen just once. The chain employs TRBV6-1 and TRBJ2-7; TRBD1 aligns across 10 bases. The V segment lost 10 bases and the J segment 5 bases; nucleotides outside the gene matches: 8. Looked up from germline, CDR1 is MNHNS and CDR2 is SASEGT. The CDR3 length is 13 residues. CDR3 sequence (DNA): TGTGCCACCGAGACAGGGGGCATCGACGAGCAGTACTTC. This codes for CATETGGIDEQYF.

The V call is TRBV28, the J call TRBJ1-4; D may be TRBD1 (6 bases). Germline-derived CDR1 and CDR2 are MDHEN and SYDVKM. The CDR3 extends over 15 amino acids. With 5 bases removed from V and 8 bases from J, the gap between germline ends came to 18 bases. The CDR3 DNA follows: TGTGCCAGCAGTCTTGGGGGCTCCTTCGGGGAAAAACTGTTTTTT. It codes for CASSLGGSFGEKLFF.

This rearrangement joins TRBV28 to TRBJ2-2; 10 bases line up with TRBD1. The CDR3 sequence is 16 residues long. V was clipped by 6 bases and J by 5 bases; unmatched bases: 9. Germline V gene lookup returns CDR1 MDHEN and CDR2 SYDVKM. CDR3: CASSPGGQGLTGELFF. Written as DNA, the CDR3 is TGTGCCAGCAGCCCTGGGGGACAGGGGCTAACCGGGGAGCTGTTTTTT.

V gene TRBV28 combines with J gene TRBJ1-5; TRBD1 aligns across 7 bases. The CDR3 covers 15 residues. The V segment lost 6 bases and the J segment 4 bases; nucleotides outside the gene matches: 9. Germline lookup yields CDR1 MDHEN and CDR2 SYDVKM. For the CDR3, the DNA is TGTGCCAGCAGCTTTTTGGACAGGCGGAATCAGCCCCAGCATTTT. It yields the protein CASSFLDRRNQPQHF.

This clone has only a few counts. The CDR3 DNA reads TGTGCCAGCAGCTTAGGGGACTTGAGGACTAATGAAAAACTGTTTTTT. Protein: CASSLGDLRTNEKLFF. The V gene is TRBV7-9, the J gene TRBJ1-4; D is perhaps TRBD1 (5 bases). CDR3 length equals 16 residues. The germline V gene has CDR1 SEHNR and CDR2 FQNEAQ (reference sequence). V lost 1 base and J lost 2, with 11 bases in between.

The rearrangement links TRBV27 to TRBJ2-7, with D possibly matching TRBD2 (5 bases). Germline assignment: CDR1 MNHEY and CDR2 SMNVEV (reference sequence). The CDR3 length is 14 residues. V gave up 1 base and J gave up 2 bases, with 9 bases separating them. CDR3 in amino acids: CASSLFGSTYEQYF. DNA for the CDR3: TGTGCCAGCAGTTTATTTGGGAGCACCTACGAGCAGTACTTC.

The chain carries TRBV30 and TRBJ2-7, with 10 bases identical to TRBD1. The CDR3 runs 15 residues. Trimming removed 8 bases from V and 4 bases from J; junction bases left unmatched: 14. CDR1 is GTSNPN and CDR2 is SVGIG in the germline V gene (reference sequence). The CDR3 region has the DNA TGTGCCCCCCCGAACCCGGGACAGGGGACTTACGAGCAGTACTTC. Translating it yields CAPPNPGQGTYEQYF.

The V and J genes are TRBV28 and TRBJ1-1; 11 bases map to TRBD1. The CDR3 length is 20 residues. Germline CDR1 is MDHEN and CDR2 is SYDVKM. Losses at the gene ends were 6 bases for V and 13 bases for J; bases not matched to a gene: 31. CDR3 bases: TGTGCCAGCAGCCTCAGTAGGGACAGGGGGTTTTGGATACCGACCCCGGGTGGTTTCTTT. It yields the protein CASSLSRDRGFWIPTPGGFF.

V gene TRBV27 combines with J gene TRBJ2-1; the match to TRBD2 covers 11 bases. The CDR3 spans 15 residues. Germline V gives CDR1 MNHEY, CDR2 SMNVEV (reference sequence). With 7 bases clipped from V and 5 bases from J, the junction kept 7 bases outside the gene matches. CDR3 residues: CASIHSGGVNNEQFF. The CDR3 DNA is TGTGCCAGCATCCATAGCGGGGGGGTGAACAATGAGCAGTTCTTC.

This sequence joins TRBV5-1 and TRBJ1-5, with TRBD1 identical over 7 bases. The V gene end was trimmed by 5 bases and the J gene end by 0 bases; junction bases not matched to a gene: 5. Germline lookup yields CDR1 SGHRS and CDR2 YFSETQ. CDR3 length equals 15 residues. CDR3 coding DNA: TGCGCCAGCAGTCAAACAGGGGATAGCAATCAGCCCCAGCATTTT. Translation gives CASSQTGDSNQPQHF.